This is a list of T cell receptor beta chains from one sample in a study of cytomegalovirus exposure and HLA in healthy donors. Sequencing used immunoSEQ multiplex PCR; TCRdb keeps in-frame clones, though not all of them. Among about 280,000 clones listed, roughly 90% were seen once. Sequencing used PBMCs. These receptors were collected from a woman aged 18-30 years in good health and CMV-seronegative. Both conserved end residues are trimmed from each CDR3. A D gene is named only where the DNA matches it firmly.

CDR3 protein: ASSSGGGPNTNYGYT; V gene: TRBV5-6; CDR3 length: 15; D gene: TRBD1
CDR3 protein: ASSLTGVGGYT; V gene: TRBV5-4; CDR3 length: 11; D gene: TRBD1
CDR3 protein: ASSSPVRAHGYT; V gene: TRBV4-1; CDR3 length: 12; D gene: -
CDR3 protein: ASSLERALEAF; V gene: TRBV7-2; CDR3 length: 11; D gene: -
CDR3 protein: ASSGYESNNSPLH; V gene: TRBV6-1; CDR3 length: 13; D gene: -
CDR3 protein: ASSLAGGYQETQY; V gene: TRBV6-1; CDR3 length: 13; D gene: TRBD2
CDR3 protein: ASSALDSNNEQF; V gene: TRBV6-5; CDR3 length: 12; D gene: -
CDR3 protein: ASSQGRVGRVRTGELF; V gene: TRBV4-1; CDR3 length: 16; D gene: TRBD2
CDR3 protein: ASSGGELVFGYT; V gene: TRBV6-5; CDR3 length: 12; D gene: -
CDR3 protein: ASSGGGWTEAF; V gene: TRBV9; CDR3 length: 11; D gene: -
CDR3 protein: ATSRVFGPLH; V gene: TRBV15; CDR3 length: 10; D gene: -
CDR3 protein: ASSSEFSEQY; V gene: TRBV6-5; CDR3 length: 10; D gene: -
CDR3 protein: AWSVGFEQY; V gene: TRBV30; CDR3 length: 9; D gene: -
CDR3 protein: ASRRGAETPLH; V gene: TRBV28; CDR3 length: 11; D gene: -
CDR3 protein: ASSRQGLAGDTQY; V gene: TRBV7-3; CDR3 length: 13; D gene: TRBD2
CDR3 protein: ATSTGGPADEQY; V gene: TRBV15; CDR3 length: 12; D gene: TRBD2
CDR3 protein: ASSPFRGGDTQY; V gene: TRBV18; CDR3 length: 12; D gene: -
CDR3 protein: ASSPQGGMNGNTIY; V gene: TRBV7-9; CDR3 length: 14; D gene: TRBD1
CDR3 protein: ATHPRGLAGSGELF; V gene: TRBV28; CDR3 length: 14; D gene: TRBD2
CDR3 protein: ASSLLGTDGNTIY; V gene: TRBV28; CDR3 length: 13; D gene: TRBD1
CDR3 protein: ANQGTSAGELF; V gene: TRBV12-1; CDR3 length: 11; D gene: -
CDR3 protein: ASSHPNSLGGEQF; V gene: TRBV9; CDR3 length: 13; D gene: -
CDR3 protein: ASRNAGQSVYEQY; V gene: TRBV6-1; CDR3 length: 13; D gene: -
CDR3 protein: ASSLAGNEAF; V gene: TRBV7-2; CDR3 length: 10; D gene: -
CDR3 protein: ASSFGQNYGYT; V gene: TRBV27; CDR3 length: 11; D gene: -
CDR3 protein: ASSLNPTGTTEAF; V gene: TRBV5-1; CDR3 length: 13; D gene: TRBD1
CDR3 protein: ASSYVGGREAF; V gene: TRBV6-6; CDR3 length: 11; D gene: -
CDR3 protein: ASSLAGIRNQPQH; V gene: TRBV5-1; CDR3 length: 13; D gene: -
CDR3 protein: ASSVGLGGELF; V gene: TRBV9; CDR3 length: 11; D gene: -
CDR3 protein: ASSSSGTGLNQPQH; V gene: TRBV6-6; CDR3 length: 14; D gene: TRBD1
CDR3 protein: ASSFRGQGTEAF; V gene: TRBV27; CDR3 length: 12; D gene: TRBD1
CDR3 protein: ASSPWDREENTEAF; V gene: TRBV7-2; CDR3 length: 14; D gene: TRBD1
CDR3 protein: ASSVGLAGSGELF; V gene: TRBV9; CDR3 length: 13; D gene: TRBD2
CDR3 protein: ASSESGLAGTYEQY; V gene: TRBV25-1; CDR3 length: 14; D gene: TRBD2
CDR3 protein: ASSEGSGPSTDTQY; V gene: TRBV25-1; CDR3 length: 14; D gene: TRBD2
CDR3 protein: ASSFAGNTEAF; V gene: TRBV27; CDR3 length: 11; D gene: -
CDR3 protein: ASSLWDSNSPLH; V gene: TRBV7-9; CDR3 length: 12; D gene: TRBD1
CDR3 protein: ASSLLAGSNYGYT; V gene: TRBV4-1; CDR3 length: 13; D gene: -
CDR3 protein: ASSLDRGYEQY; V gene: TRBV11-2; CDR3 length: 11; D gene: -
CDR3 protein: ASSLSFSEQY; V gene: TRBV5-5; CDR3 length: 10; D gene: -
CDR3 protein: ASSPGQGSLGYT; V gene: TRBV19; CDR3 length: 12; D gene: TRBD1